One sample yielded the 5 T cell receptor beta chains listed below, sequenced in a study of T cell responses to AZD1222 COVID-19 vaccine. Data came from immunoSEQ multiplex PCR; TCRdb stores just in-frame clones and leaves some out. The sample holds some 89,000 clones, over 75% seen once. Sequences were derived from peripheral blood, sampled on day 0 of MenACWY control vaccination. The receptors derive from an adult in good health.

The chain carries TRBV18 and TRBJ2-7; no definite D call. The length of the CDR3 is 14 residues. Trimming pared 0 bases from V and 3 bases from J, leaving 9 bases between. Germline CDR1 reads KGHSH; CDR2 reads LQKENI. CDR3 nucleotides: TGTGCCAGCTCACCACCGAAACCGGGCTACGAGCAGTACTTC. It is translated as CASSPPKPGYEQYF.

This rearrangement joins TRBV28 to TRBJ1-5; 7 bases align to TRBD1. Per germline, CDR1 MDHEN and CDR2 SYDVKM. Trimming removed 5 bases from V and 2 bases from J; junction bases left unmatched: 3. The CDR3 contains 14 residues. Here the CDR3 DNA reads TGTGCCAGCAGTCTAGGACAGGGCAATCAGCCCCAGCATTTT. This sequence encodes CASSLGQGNQPQHF.

This chain connects TRBV7-2 to TRBJ1-4; D is ambiguous. This CDR3 is built from 11 residues. The germline V and J ends were trimmed by 3 bases and 5 bases, with 1 base remaining between them. Looked up from germline, CDR1 is SGHTA and CDR2 is FQGNSA. CDR3 DNA sequence: TGTGCCAGCAGCTTGAATGAAAAACTGTTTTTT. Amino acid sequence: CASSLNEKLFF. Based on the CDR3 plus reference TRBV7-2 and TRBJ1-4, the full variable domain is GAGVSQSPSNKVTEKGKDVELRCDPISGHTALYWYRQSLGQGLEFLIYFQGNSAPDKSGLPSDRFSAERTGGSVSTLTIQRTQQEDSAVYLCASSLNEKLFFGSGTQLSVL.

The rearrangement uses TRBV7-9 and TRBJ1-5; 8 bases agree with TRBD1. The CDR3 is 16 residues long. After removal of 1 base from V and 2 bases from J, the junction contained 4 bases not matched to a gene. Germline lookup yields CDR1 SEHNR and CDR2 FQNEAQ (reference sequence). The CDR3: CASSLGTGGRNQPQHF. The CDR3 DNA follows: TGTGCCAGCAGCTTAGGTACAGGGGGACGCAATCAGCCCCAGCATTTT.

The chain joins TRBV7-8 to TRBJ1-4; TRBD1 matches at 9 bases. The germline gives CDR1 SGHVS, CDR2 FQNEAQ. The CDR3 contains 16 residues. Trimming removed 4 bases from V and 0 bases from J; junction bases left unmatched: 3. CDR3 nucleotide sequence: TGTGCCAGCAGCTCGAGGACAGGGGCAACTAATGAAAAACTGTTTTTT. Encoded protein: CASSSRTGATNEKLFF.